The entry below gives a single T cell receptor (beta chain) sequence along with its context. Selected positively for CCR7 and CD45RO-negative, naive CD8 cells excluded terminally differentiated effector memory CD45RA+ cells. This entry is derived from a study of shared clonotypes between healthy human individuals. At the level of the study: The people who gave samples were a couple of women and a few men aged 18 to 49.

Per the germline V gene, CDR1 is MDHEN and CDR2 is SYDVKM. CDR3 length equals 14 residues. The V and J ends lost 3 bases and 11 bases respectively, with 19 bases between them. TCRdb's table, derived via immunoSEQ multiplex PCR, lists solely in-frame clones and lacks some. The table has approximately 590,000 clones, around 95% seen once. The sequence was obtained from a woman in her 30s in good health. V gene TRBV28 combines with J gene TRBJ2-5; D is perhaps TRBD2 (6 bases). Specimen: naive CD8+ T cells sorted from blood. The CDR3 region is CASSFQVGVREQYF. The CDR3 DNA follows: TGTGCCAGCAGTTTTCAAGTGGGGGTTCGGGAGCAGTACTTC.